The following is a TCR beta chain sequence with its context. Its antigen is currently unknown. This specimen comes from a study of cytomegalovirus exposure and HLA in healthy donors. General study results and limits: In the 130 or so validation repertoires, a later analysis found that first-cohort TCR clusters tended to co-occur. Researchers counted 164 TCR beta chains as cytomegalovirus-associated. In vitro data verified a few CMV-associated chains as specific for CMV antigens.

CDR1 and CDR2 (germline): MNHEY, SVGAGI. J lost 4 bases, V lost 8 bases, and 7 bases had no gene match. The CDR3 consists of 13 residues. Produced via immunoSEQ multiplex PCR; TCRdb's table is partial and in-frame only. The repertoire holds about 140,000 clones, around four fifths seen once, with roughly 1.4% in the top ten. The donors were part of the validation cohort, which consisted of over a hundred subjects and was separate from the first cohort of hundreds of subjects. The chain joins TRBV6-5 to TRBJ2-5, with 7 bases fitting TRBD2. Sequencing was carried out using PBMCs. This TCR came from a woman in her 30s in good health and CMV-seronegative. In DNA, the CDR3 is TGTGCCAGCGGGGGGGACCTCCTAGAGACCCAGTACTTC. Its translation: CASGGDLLETQYF.